This T cell receptor (beta chain) is drawn from a study of Tregs in tolerant kidney transplant recipients (dated by TCRdb to between 2018 and 2021). Looking at the study overall: Additional Treg samples were obtained by sorting recipient CD4+CD25+CD127- cells from an approximately three-day mixed lymphocyte reaction with belatacept, in some cases after a subsequent approximately 5-day donor restimulation. During sorting of primary belatacept mixed lymphocyte reaction cultures, recipient cells were distinguished from donor cells with antibodies. Several methods of expanding Tregs specific for an allogeneic donor were compared by TCRbeta repertoire sequencing in 3 healthy controls. TCRbeta sequencing was used in the study to identify donor-specific regulatory T cells before combined kidney and bone marrow transplantation, and the identified cells were then tracked after transplant. The paper's findings and limits, for the study overall: The study was limited by small patient numbers, and the findings need validation in larger populations and under other immunosuppression protocols. Biological reproducibility was not examined directly, but technical replication error appeared to be minimal. The most biologically relevant and donor-specific TCRbeta repertoire appeared to be identified by expanding Tregs with activated donor B cells.

Its CDR3 holds 13 amino acids, cysteine through phenylalanine. Of all the DNA, just the CDR3 is kept, 39 bases in frame from base 1. CDR1 and CDR2 are drawn from the germline V gene (reference sequence): GTSNPN, SVGIG. At the junction V is shortened by 5 bases and J by 9 bases; bases outside the gene matches: 9. Blood from healthy controls was obtained either as purchased buffy coats or from healthy volunteers. Healthy control blood was processed to PBMCs with a Ficoll density gradient and then cryopreserved, whereas patient PBMCs were collected both before and after transplant. Genomic DNA was extracted from sorted cells with the QIAGEN DNeasy Blood and Tissue Kit for TCRbeta CDR3 sequencing. High-throughput TCRbeta CDR3 sequencing was carried out commercially through immunoSEQ, with PCR amplification with bias correction and internal controls included. The paper's data handling went like this. Unique productive TCRbeta sequences were defined by CDR3 nucleotide sequence where primers matched, otherwise by CDR3 amino acid sequence with Vbeta and Jbeta genes. Sequences were defined as donor-reactive when expanded at least 5-fold in CFSE-low cells versus unstimulated cells and present at a frequency of at least 0.01% in CFSE-low cells. Repertoire divergence was quantified by Jensen-Shannon divergence calculated from the top 100 TCRbeta sequences ranked by frequency. When a sample had multiple sequencing runs, each run was corrected for sorting error separately and the runs were then pooled. Not all clones reach the TCRdb copy of this immuneACCESS table, which keeps in-frame sequences only. Checked studies attribute under half of the gap to unresolved V genes and leave the rest unexplained. From that table come the V and J calls and clone size; the DNA was used to work out D and trimming. The sample has about 19,000 clones on record, roughly 65% of them singletons. The ten biggest clones cover roughly 3.5% of the sample.

This clone was counted a few times. The antigen it binds to is not known. Per-nucleotide qualities are absent, and no much larger clonotype sits a single base away. The sequence was obtained from a human donor in good health. The sample consisted of Tregs from blood cultured with allogeneic cells. The V and J segments used are TRBV30 and TRBJ2-7; 11 bases in the middle match TRBD1. The nucleotide sequence reads as follows: TGTGCCTGGGGACCCGGACAGGGGGCCCGGCAGTACTTC. It codes for CAWGPGQGARQYF.